Reported below is one T cell receptor (beta chain). Researchers ran the PCR with 60 Vbeta and 13 Jbeta primers. Profiled with immunoSEQ multiplex PCR; TCRdb holds only in-frame clones, not every one. This table holds approximately 150,000 clones, about 80% found once. Healthy people donating bone marrow made up the donors. The CDR3 runs to 18 residues. Germline CDR1 and CDR2: MDHEN and SYDVKM. The ends lost 3 bases at V and 0 bases at J; junction bases unmatched: 8. This record belongs to a study of cytomegalovirus exposure and HLA in healthy donors. As for the study in general: Of the donors genotyped, 398 in all, around 77% fell in the Caucasian-associated ancestry cluster.

The sequence came from a young woman in good health and CMV-seropositive. Material for sequencing was PBMCs. This chain uses TRBV28 with TRBJ1-4; 9 bases agree with TRBD1. The DNA of the CDR3 is TGTGCCAGCAGTTTCCCGGGACAGGGCCAAGCAACTAATGAAAAACTGTTTTTT. Amino acids: CASSFPGQGQATNEKLFF.